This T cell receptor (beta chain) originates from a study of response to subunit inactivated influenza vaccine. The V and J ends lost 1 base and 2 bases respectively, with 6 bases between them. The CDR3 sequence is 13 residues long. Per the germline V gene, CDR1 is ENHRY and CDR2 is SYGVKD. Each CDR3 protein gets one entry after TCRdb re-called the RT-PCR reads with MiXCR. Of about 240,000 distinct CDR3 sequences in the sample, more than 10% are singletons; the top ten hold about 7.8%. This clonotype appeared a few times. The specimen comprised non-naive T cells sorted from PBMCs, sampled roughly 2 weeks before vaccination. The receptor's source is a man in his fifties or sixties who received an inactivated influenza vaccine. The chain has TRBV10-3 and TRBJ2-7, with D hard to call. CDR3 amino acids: CAISELQTYEQYF. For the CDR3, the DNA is TGTGCCATCAGTGAGTTACAGACCTACGAGCAGTACTTC.